These T cell receptor beta chains were read from a single sample in a study of shared clonotypes between healthy human individuals. The assay was immunoSEQ multiplex PCR, and TCRdb's table has in-frame clones only and misses some. The sample carries about 2,100,000 clones, roughly 91% recorded once. The sample comprised naive CD8+ T cells from PBMCs. These receptors were collected from a young man in good health. Some clones in this sample may be carry-over from other donors' samples. Both conserved end residues are part of each CDR3. D genes are given only for firm matches. Size is omitted from some rows. Given values are once, few, many or a class for expanded clones.

clone_size: -
j_call: TRBJ2-3
d_call: -
v_call: TRBV7-3
cdr3_nt: TGTGCCAGCAGCTTGGTCATGGCTAGCACAGATACGCAGTATTTT
cdr3_aa: CASSLVMASTDTQYF

clone_size: -
j_call: TRBJ1-3
d_call: -
v_call: TRBV5-6
cdr3_nt: TGTGCCAGCAGCTTGGGAGGACGCTCTGGAAACACCATATATTTT
cdr3_aa: CASSLGGRSGNTIYF

clone_size: -
j_call: TRBJ2-7
d_call: TRBD1
v_call: TRBV27
cdr3_nt: TGTGCCAGCAGTTTATGGGACAGATCCTACGAGCAGTACTTC
cdr3_aa: CASSLWDRSYEQYF

clone_size: -
j_call: TRBJ2-1
d_call: -
v_call: TRBV15
cdr3_nt: TGTGCCACCAGACCCAAATCAGTGGGGCCCTACAATGAGCAGTTCTTC
cdr3_aa: CATRPKSVGPYNEQFF

clone_size: -
j_call: TRBJ2-1
d_call: TRBD2
v_call: TRBV7-8
cdr3_nt: TGTGCCAGCAGCACTGACGGGACTAGTTTGGCTGAGCAGTTCTTC
cdr3_aa: CASSTDGTSLAEQFF

clone_size: once
j_call: TRBJ2-3
d_call: -
v_call: TRBV11-2
cdr3_nt: TGTGCCAGCAGCTTAATCCGGGTTAGGACAAGCACAGATACGCAGTATTTT
cdr3_aa: CASSLIRVRTSTDTQYF

clone_size: once
j_call: TRBJ2-7
d_call: -
v_call: TRBV19
cdr3_nt: TGTGCCAGTAGTTCATTGGAAAGCTCCTACGAGCAGTACTTC
cdr3_aa: CASSSLESSYEQYF

clone_size: -
j_call: TRBJ2-7
d_call: -
v_call: TRBV9
cdr3_nt: TGTGCCAGCAGCGTACAGCCGGCGGCCCCCCACGAGCAGTACTTC
cdr3_aa: CASSVQPAAPHEQYF

clone_size: -
j_call: TRBJ1-3
d_call: -
v_call: TRBV6-6
cdr3_nt: TGTGCCAGCAGTTACGGAGGGTCTGGAAACACCATATATTTT
cdr3_aa: CASSYGGSGNTIYF

clone_size: -
j_call: TRBJ2-1
d_call: -
v_call: TRBV5-1
cdr3_nt: TGCGCCAGCAGCTTGGAGCAGGGCCCGGCTGAGCAGTTCTTC
cdr3_aa: CASSLEQGPAEQFF

clone_size: -
j_call: TRBJ1-3
d_call: -
v_call: TRBV4-1
cdr3_nt: TGCGCCAGCAGCCAAGAGGGGTCACCTGGAAACACCATATATTTT
cdr3_aa: CASSQEGSPGNTIYF

clone_size: once
j_call: TRBJ1-2
d_call: TRBD1
v_call: TRBV5-4
cdr3_nt: TGTGCCAGCAGCCCGGGACAGGGCGCCGCTAACTATGGCTACACCTTC
cdr3_aa: CASSPGQGAANYGYTF

clone_size: -
j_call: TRBJ2-6
d_call: TRBD1
v_call: TRBV9
cdr3_nt: TGTGCCAGCAGCAGCCGGGACAGTAGCTCTGGGGCCAACGTCCTGACTTTC
cdr3_aa: CASSSRDSSSGANVLTF

clone_size: -
j_call: TRBJ2-1
d_call: -
v_call: TRBV28
cdr3_nt: TGTGCCAGCAGTTTAGGAGGTAGTGAGCAGTTCTTC
cdr3_aa: CASSLGGSEQFF

clone_size: -
j_call: TRBJ2-3
d_call: TRBD2
v_call: TRBV4-2
cdr3_nt: TGTGCCAGTTACGCGGGGGGTTCAGCAGATACGCAGTATTTT
cdr3_aa: CASYAGGSADTQYF

clone_size: -
j_call: TRBJ2-7
d_call: -
v_call: TRBV15
cdr3_nt: TGTGCCACCAGCAGAGATCGTTGGGGGCACAACGAGCAGTACTTC
cdr3_aa: CATSRDRWGHNEQYF

clone_size: few
j_call: TRBJ1-1
d_call: -
v_call: TRBV27
cdr3_nt: TGTGCCAGCAGTTTCAGGGCAGGGATTATGAACACTGAAGCTTTCTTT
cdr3_aa: CASSFRAGIMNTEAFF

clone_size: -
j_call: TRBJ1-4
d_call: -
v_call: TRBV28
cdr3_nt: TGTGCCAGCAGTGCTCCATCGACGGGAGGCGCGGAAAAACTGTTTTTT
cdr3_aa: CASSAPSTGGAEKLFF

clone_size: -
j_call: TRBJ2-1
d_call: TRBD2
v_call: TRBV7-8
cdr3_nt: TGTGCCAGCAGCTCTAGCGGAGATTCCTACAATGAGCAGTTCTTC
cdr3_aa: CASSSSGDSYNEQFF

clone_size: -
j_call: TRBJ1-1
d_call: -
v_call: TRBV28
cdr3_nt: TGTGCCAGCAGTTTCGGGACTTTAACTGAAGCTTTCTTT
cdr3_aa: CASSFGTLTEAFF

clone_size: once
j_call: TRBJ2-7
d_call: TRBD2
v_call: TRBV10-2
cdr3_nt: TGCGCCAGCAGTGCAACTAGCGGCCCCTACGAGCAGTACTTC
cdr3_aa: CASSATSGPYEQYF

clone_size: few
j_call: TRBJ1-1
d_call: -
v_call: TRBV28
cdr3_nt: TGTGCCAGCAGTTTGCGTCGGGATCATATGAACACTGAAGCTTTCTTT
cdr3_aa: CASSLRRDHMNTEAFF